This T cell receptor beta chain was recovered during a study of shared clonotypes between healthy human individuals. Study outcomes and limitations: Roughly 4.6% of naive CD4 clonotypes were common to a handful of donors.

The CDR3 is 17 amino acids. Germline trimming cut 5 bases from V and 3 bases from J; bases unmatched to any gene: 12. The germline V gene has CDR1 MGHDK and CDR2 SYGVNS. TCRdb keeps only in-frame clones here, not all; method: immunoSEQ multiplex PCR. The sample carries roughly 520,000 clones, approximately 94% recorded once. Concerning this clone: What it recognizes is unknown.

Sequencing was carried out using naive CD4+ T cells sorted from blood. Subset here: CD45RA+ positively selected. This clonotype originated in a woman aged 25 to 45 in good health. V gene TRBV25-1 combines with J gene TRBJ2-7; 11 bases fit TRBD1. DNA of the CDR3: TGTGCCAGCAGTACCCATAGGACAGGGGGCTGGGACTACGAGCAGTACTTC. Translating it yields CASSTHRTGGWDYEQYF.